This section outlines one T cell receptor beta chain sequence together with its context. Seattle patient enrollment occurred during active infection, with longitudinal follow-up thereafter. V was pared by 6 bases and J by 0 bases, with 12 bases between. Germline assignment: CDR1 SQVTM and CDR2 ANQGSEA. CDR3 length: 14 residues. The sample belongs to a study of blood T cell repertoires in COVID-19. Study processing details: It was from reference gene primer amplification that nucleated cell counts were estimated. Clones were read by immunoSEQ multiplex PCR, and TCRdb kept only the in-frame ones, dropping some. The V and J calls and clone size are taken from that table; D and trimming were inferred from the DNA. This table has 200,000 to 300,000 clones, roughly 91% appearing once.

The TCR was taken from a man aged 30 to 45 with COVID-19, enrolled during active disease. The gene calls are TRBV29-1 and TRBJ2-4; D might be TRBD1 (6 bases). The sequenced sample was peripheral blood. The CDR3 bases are TGCAGCGTAACAGGGTTATTAGCCAAAAACATTCAGTACTTC. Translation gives CSVTGLLAKNIQYF.